The sequence of this T cell receptor (beta chain) was determined in a study of cytomegalovirus exposure and HLA in healthy donors. General study results and limits: Specificity for CMV antigens was confirmed in vitro for three of the CMV-associated chains. In terms of immune exposure information, only CMV serostatus was available. Exclusion applied to some V segments, including TRBV6-2 and TRBV6-3, as they were indistinguishable.

PCR primers comprised 60 Vbeta and 13 Jbeta primers. Measured with immunoSEQ multiplex PCR; TCRdb has only the in-frame clones, and not every one. The repertoire holds about 120,000 clones, with approximately 76% as singletons. The CDR3 length is 15 residues. CDR1 is LNHDA and CDR2 is SQIVND in the germline V gene (reference sequence). The V segment lost 6 bases and the J segment 2 bases; nucleotides outside the gene matches: 7. Turning to this clone: As yet, its antigen is unknown.

The chain has TRBV19 and TRBJ2-5; 9 bases fit TRBD1. Material for sequencing was PBMCs. The sequence was collected from a man aged 45-65 years in good health and CMV-seropositive. The CDR3 DNA follows: TGTGCCAGTAGGGCGGGACAGGGTTGGCAAGAGACCCAGTACTTC. Protein sequence: CASRAGQGWQETQYF.